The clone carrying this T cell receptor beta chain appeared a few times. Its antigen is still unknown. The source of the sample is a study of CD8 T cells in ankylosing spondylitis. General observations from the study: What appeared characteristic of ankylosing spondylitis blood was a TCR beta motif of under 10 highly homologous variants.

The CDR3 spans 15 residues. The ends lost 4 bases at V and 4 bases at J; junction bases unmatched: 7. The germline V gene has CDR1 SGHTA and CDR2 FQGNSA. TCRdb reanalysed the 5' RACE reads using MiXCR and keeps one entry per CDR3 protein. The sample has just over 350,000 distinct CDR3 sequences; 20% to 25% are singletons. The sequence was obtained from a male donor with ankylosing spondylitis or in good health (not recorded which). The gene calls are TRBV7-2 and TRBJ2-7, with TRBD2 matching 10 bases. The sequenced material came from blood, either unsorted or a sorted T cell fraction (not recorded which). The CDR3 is CASSYGTSVVYEQYF. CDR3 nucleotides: TGTGCCAGCAGCTACGGGACTAGCGTGGTTTACGAGCAGTACTTC.